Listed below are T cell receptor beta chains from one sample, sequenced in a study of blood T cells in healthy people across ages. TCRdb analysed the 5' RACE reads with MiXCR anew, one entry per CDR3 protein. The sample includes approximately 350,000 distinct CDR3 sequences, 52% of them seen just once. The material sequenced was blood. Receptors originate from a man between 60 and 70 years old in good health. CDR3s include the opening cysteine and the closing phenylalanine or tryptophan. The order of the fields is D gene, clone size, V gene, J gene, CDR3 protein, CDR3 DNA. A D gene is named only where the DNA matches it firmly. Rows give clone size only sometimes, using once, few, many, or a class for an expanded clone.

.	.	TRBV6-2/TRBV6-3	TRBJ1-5	CASSFRENNQPQHF	TGTGCCAGCAGTTTCCGGGAAAACAATCAGCCCCAGCATTTT
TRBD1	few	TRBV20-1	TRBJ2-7	CSISENRGEQYF	TGCAGTATCTCCGAGAACAGGGGTGAGCAGTACTTC
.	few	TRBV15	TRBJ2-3	CATSRDVWGDSDTQYF	TGTGCCACCAGCAGAGATGTGTGGGGGGACTCAGATACGCAGTATTTT
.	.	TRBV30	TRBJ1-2	CACEQGLGYGYTF	TGTGCCTGTGAACAGGGTCTAGGCTATGGCTACACCTTC
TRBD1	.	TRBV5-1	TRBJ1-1	CASSLGQRLGEAFF	TGCGCCAGCAGCCTGGGACAGCGGTTGGGGGAAGCTTTCTTT
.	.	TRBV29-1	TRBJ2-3	CSVGQATREDTQYF	TGCAGCGTTGGACAGGCTACTCGCGAAGATACGCAGTATTTT
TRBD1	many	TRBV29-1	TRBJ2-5	CSVESTGMETQYF	TGCAGCGTTGAATCGACAGGGATGGAGACCCAGTACTTC
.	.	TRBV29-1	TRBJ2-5	CSVEDAGRAQYF	TGCAGCGTTGAAGATGCCGGAAGGGCCCAGTACTTC
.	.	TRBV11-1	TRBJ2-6	CASSLGGVPGANVLTF	TGTGCCAGCAGCTTAGGGGGGGTCCCTGGGGCCAACGTCCTGACTTTC
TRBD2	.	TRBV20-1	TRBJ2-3	CSARAPAAGLTDTQYF	TGCAGTGCTAGAGCCCCTGCAGCGGGACTCACAGATACGCAGTATTTT
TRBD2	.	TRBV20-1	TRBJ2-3	CSARDQGLAGVTDTQYF	TGCAGTGCTAGAGACCAGGGACTAGCGGGAGTAACAGATACGCAGTATTTT
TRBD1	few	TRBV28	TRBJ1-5	CASSPGTGGRNQPQHF	TGTGCCAGCAGCCCAGGGACAGGGGGCAGGAATCAGCCCCAGCATTTT
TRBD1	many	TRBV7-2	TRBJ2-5	CASSPDRGRSETQYF	TGTGCCAGCAGCCCCGACAGGGGGCGATCAGAGACCCAGTACTTC
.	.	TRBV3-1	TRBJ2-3	CASSQNRVPDTQYF	TGTGCCAGCAGCCAAAACAGGGTCCCAGATACGCAGTATTTT
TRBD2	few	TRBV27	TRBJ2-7	CASSQAGYSYEQYF	TGTGCCAGCAGCCAAGCGGGATACTCCTACGAGCAGTACTTC
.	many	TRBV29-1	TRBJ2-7	CSVEDGSYEQYF	TGCAGCGTTGAGGACGGGTCCTACGAGCAGTACTTC
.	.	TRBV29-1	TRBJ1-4	CSVGVGGSTNEKLFF	TGCAGCGTCGGGGTGGGGGGCTCAACTAATGAAAAACTGTTTTTT
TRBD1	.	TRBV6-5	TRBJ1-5	CASRPDRGGNQPQHF	TGTGCCAGCAGACCGGACAGGGGCGGGAATCAGCCCCAGCATTTT